This TCR beta chain was sequenced in a study of sequential checkpoint blockade in melanoma. Germline assignment: CDR1 LNHDA and CDR2 SQIVND (reference sequence). This CDR3 has 13 residues. V was clipped by 5 bases and J by 8 bases, with 12 bases between them. Some clones are missing from TCRdb's copy, which holds only in-frame ones; the method was immunoSEQ multiplex PCR. The repertoire holds several thousand clones, around 20% seen once, with 5.5% to 7.5% in the top ten. Described treatment: randomized to nivolumab then ipilimumab (arm A) or the reverse (arm B). The material sequenced was tumor tissue (inferred from file names), taken from a patient given nivolumab and ipilimumab in sequence. This sequence was found in a human donor with melanoma. This chain links TRBV19 with TRBJ1-4; D is uncertain. CDR3 region: CASSSPTMEKLFF. Here the CDR3 DNA reads TGTGCCAGTAGTTCGCCGACTATGGAAAAACTGTTTTTT.